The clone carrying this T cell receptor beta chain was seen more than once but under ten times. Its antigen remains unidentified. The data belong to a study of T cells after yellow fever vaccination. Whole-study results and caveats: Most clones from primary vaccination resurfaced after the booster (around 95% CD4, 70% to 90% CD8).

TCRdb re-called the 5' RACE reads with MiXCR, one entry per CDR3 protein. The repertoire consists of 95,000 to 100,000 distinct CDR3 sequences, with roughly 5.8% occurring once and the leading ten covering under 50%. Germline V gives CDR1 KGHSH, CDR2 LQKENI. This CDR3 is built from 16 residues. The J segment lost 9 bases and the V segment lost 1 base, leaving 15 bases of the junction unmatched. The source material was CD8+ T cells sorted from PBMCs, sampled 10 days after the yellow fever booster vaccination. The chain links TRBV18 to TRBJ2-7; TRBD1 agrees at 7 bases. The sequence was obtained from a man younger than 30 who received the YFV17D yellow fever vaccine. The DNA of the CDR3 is TGTGCCAGCTCACCACGAGACAGGGCTTCCCTAATAGGGCAGTACTTC. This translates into CASSPRDRASLIGQYF. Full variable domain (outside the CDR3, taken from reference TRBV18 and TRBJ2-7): NAGVMQNPRHLVRRRGQEARLRCSPMKGHSHVYWYRQLPEEGLKFMVYLQKENIIDESGMPKERFSAEFPKEGPSILRIQQVVRGDSAAYFCASSPRDRASLIGQYFGPGTRLTVT.